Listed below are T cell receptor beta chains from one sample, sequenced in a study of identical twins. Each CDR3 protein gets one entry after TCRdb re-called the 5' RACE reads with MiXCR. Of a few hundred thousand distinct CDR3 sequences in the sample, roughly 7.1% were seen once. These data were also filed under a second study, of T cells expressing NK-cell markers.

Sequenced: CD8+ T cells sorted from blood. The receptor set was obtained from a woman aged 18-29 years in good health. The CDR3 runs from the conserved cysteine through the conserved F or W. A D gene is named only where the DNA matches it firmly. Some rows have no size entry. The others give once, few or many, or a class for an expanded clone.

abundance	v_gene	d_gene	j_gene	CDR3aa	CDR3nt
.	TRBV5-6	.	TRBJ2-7	CAIGPGRGDEQYF	TGTGCCATCGGCCCGGGGCGCGGGGACGAGCAGTACTTC
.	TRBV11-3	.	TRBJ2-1	CASSLVDGPRSVF	TGTGCCAGCAGCTTAGTCGACGGCCCTCGAAGTGTCTTC
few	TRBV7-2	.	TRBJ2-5	CASSLVLLVQETQYF	TGTGCCAGCAGCTTAGTTCTCCTGGTCCAGGAGACCCAGTACTTC
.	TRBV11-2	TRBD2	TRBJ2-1	CASTDVAGTYNEQFF	TGTGCCAGCACCGATGTAGCGGGGACCTACAATGAGCAGTTCTTC
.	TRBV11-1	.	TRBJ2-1	CASSRWRGGLEQFF	TGTGCCAGCAGTCGATGGAGGGGGGGCCTTGAGCAGTTCTTC
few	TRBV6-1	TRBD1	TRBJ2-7	CASSPLTGINEQYF	TGTGCCAGCAGTCCCCTGACAGGGATTAACGAGCAGTACTTC
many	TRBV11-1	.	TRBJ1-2	CASSQIPAWGQRIKGYGYTF	TGTGCCAGCAGCCAAATACCAGCTTGGGGCCAACGGATTAAGGGCTATGGCTACACCTTC
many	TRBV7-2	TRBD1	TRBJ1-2	CASSTTGQGGTGYTF	TGTGCCAGCAGCACGACGGGACAGGGAGGTACTGGCTACACCTTC
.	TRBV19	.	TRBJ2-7	CASSQDVGAYEQYF	TGTGCCAGTAGCCAGGATGTAGGGGCCTACGAGCAGTACTTC
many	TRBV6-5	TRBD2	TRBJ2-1	CASSYSSTGLAASYNEQFF	TGTGCCAGCAGTTACTCGTCTACGGGACTAGCGGCCTCCTACAATGAGCAGTTCTTC
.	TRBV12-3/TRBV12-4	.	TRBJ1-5	CASSPLPQPQHF	TGTGCCAGCAGCCCGCTTCCTCAGCCCCAGCATTTT
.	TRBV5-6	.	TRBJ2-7	CASSHTTEEQYF	TGTGCCAGCAGCCACACGACGGAGGAGCAGTACTTC
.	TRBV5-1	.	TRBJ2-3	CASSSLGLRSTDTQYF	TGCGCCAGCAGCTCTTTGGGGTTGCGGAGCACAGATACGCAGTATTTT
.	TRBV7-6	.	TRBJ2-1	CASKERSGSSYNEQFF	TGTGCCAGCAAGGAGCGTAGCGGATCCTCCTACAATGAGCAGTTCTTC
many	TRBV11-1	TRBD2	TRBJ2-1	CATPAGTSGGASSYNEQFF	TGTGCCACCCCGGCAGGGACTAGCGGGGGCGCGAGCTCCTACAATGAGCAGTTCTTC
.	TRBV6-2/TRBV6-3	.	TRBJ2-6	CASSYMGDAGANVLTF	TGTGCCAGCAGTTACATGGGGGACGCTGGGGCCAACGTCCTGACTTTC
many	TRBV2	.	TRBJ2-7	CASMGQGYEQYF	TGTGCCAGCATGGGGCAGGGCTACGAGCAGTACTTC
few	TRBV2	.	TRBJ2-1	CASNETPSSYNEQFF	TGTGCCAGCAATGAAACTCCGAGCTCCTACAATGAGCAGTTCTTC
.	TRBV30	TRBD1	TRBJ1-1	CAWSEPTGGDTEAFF	TGTGCCTGGAGTGAACCGACAGGGGGAGACACTGAAGCTTTCTTT
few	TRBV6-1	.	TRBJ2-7	CASSDGRGPSEQYF	TGTGCCAGCAGTGATGGCAGGGGTCCAAGCGAGCAGTACTTC
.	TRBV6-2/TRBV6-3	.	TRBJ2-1	CASSRQRRSSYNEQFF	TGTGCCAGCAGCCGACAGCGGAGAAGCTCCTACAATGAGCAGTTCTTC
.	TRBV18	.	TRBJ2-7	CASSPGHHEQYF	TGTGCCAGCTCACCAGGACATCACGAGCAGTACTTC
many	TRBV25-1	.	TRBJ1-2	CASRHRVGGYTF	TGTGCCAGCAGACACAGGGTTGGTGGCTACACCTTC
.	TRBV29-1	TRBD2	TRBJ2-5	CSVELAREHQETQYF	TGCAGCGTCGAATTGGCGCGGGAGCACCAAGAGACCCAGTACTTC
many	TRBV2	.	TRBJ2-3	CASSEALQPDTQYF	TGTGCCAGCAGTGAAGCGCTTCAGCCAGATACGCAGTATTTT
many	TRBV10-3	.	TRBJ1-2	CAISESEGYTF	TGTGCCATCAGTGAGTCTGAAGGCTACACCTTC
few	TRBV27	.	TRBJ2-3	CASSTRNPSKTDTQYF	TGTGCCAGCAGTACGCGCAATCCCTCTAAGACAGATACGCAGTATTTT
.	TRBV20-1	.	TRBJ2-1	CSALVRDRSYNEQFF	TGCAGTGCTTTGGTCCGAGATCGCTCCTACAATGAGCAGTTCTTC
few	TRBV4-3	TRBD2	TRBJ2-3	CASSQDQRESGTQYF	TGCGCCAGCAGCCAAGACCAGCGGGAGAGCGGTACGCAGTATTTT
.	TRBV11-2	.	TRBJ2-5	CASSLIIRAQETQYF	TGTGCCAGCAGCTTAATTATCCGGGCACAAGAGACCCAGTACTTC
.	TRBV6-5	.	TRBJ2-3	CASSYTGHREDTQYF	TGTGCCAGCAGTTACACGGGACACCGGGAGGATACGCAGTATTTT